Each of the 21 T cell receptor beta chains below was sequenced from the same sample in a study of glioma-infiltrating T cells after dendritic cell vaccination. Time point reported: after dendritic cell vaccination, including at tumor progression/relapse. Method: immunoSEQ multiplex PCR; TCRdb's copy keeps in-frame clones and lacks some. The sample contains over 80,000 clones, 80% to 90% of which appear only once. This material consisted of blood, taken after dendritic cell vaccination. The receptors originated from a human donor with glioblastoma.

The chain links TRBV9 to TRBJ1-2; a possible D gene is TRBD1 (6 bases). Germline-derived CDR1 and CDR2 are SGDLS and YYNGEE. V was cut by 3 bases and J by 2 bases, with 14 bases left in between. The CDR3 length is 15 residues. CDR3 in amino acids: CASSARPTGNYGYTF. CDR3 sequence (DNA): TGTGCCAGCAGCGCGCGGCCGACAGGAAACTATGGCTACACCTTC.

The CDR3 sequence is CASSEISQGNYGYTF. Written as DNA, the CDR3 is TGTGCCAGCAGCGAAATTTCCCAGGGGAACTATGGCTACACCTTC. The chain is built from TRBV5-6 and TRBJ1-2, with D tentatively TRBD1 (6 bases). The V end lost 4 bases, the J end lost 2 bases, and 15 bases lay between the germline ends. Germline V gene data show CDR1 as SGHDT and CDR2 as YYEEEE. This CDR3 spans 15 amino acids.

This clone was counted between two and nine times. The V call is TRBV7-9, the J call TRBJ1-4; the D is unclear. Germline CDR1 reads SEHNR; CDR2 reads FQNEAQ (reference sequence). Trimming stripped 2 bases from V and 16 bases from J, with 14 bases between. CDR3 size: 12 residues. The CDR3 DNA reads as TGTGCCAGCAGCTTACTCGAGGAGGAACCGTTTTTT. It codes for CASSLLEEEPFF.

This clone was detected only a few times. J is TRBJ2-1 and V is TRBV29-1; D is uncertain. The CDR3 is 11 amino acids. From germline, CDR1 is SQVTM and CDR2 ANQGSEA. Trimming took off 4 bases at V and 4 bases at J, with 5 bases between the two ends. The CDR3 nucleotides read TGCAGCGTTGGGGCTTACAATGAGCAGTTCTTC. Translating it yields CSVGAYNEQFF.

V usage is TRBV2 and J usage is TRBJ2-1, with 10 bases fitting TRBD2. Per the germline V gene, CDR1 is SNHLY and CDR2 is FYNNEI. V lost 7 bases, J lost 7 bases, and 7 bases stayed unmatched. The CDR3 length is 14 residues. The CDR3 nucleotides read TGTGCCAGCAACGGACTAGCGGTGGTGAATGAGCAGTTCTTC. Amino acids: CASNGLAVVNEQFF.

The V call is TRBV10-3, the J call TRBJ1-1; D is unresolved. The V and J ends lost 6 bases and 0 bases respectively, with 17 bases between them. The CDR3 loop spans 16 amino acids. CDR1 and CDR2 (germline): ENHRY, SYGVKD. The CDR3 loop reads CAIRDDSRVVNTEAFF. The CDR3 coding sequence is TGTGCCATCAGGGATGATTCGCGGGTAGTGAACACTGAAGCTTTCTTT.

This clone was seen just once. This chain uses TRBV10-3 with TRBJ2-3; tentatively, D is TRBD2 (6 bases). The V gene lost 3 bases and the J gene lost 4 bases, with 17 bases spanning the gap. Germline CDR1 reads ENHRY; CDR2 reads SYGVKD. The CDR3 length is 16 residues. CDR3 loop: CAISEGGSGWADTQYF. The CDR3 DNA reads TGTGCCATCAGTGAAGGCGGCAGCGGGTGGGCAGATACGCAGTATTTT.

CDR3: CASSLVRSEAYEQYF. The CDR3 nucleotides are TGCGCCAGCAGCTTGGTTCGGTCCGAGGCCTACGAGCAGTACTTC. V usage is TRBV5-1 and J usage is TRBJ2-7; D remains ambiguous. Per the germline V gene, CDR1 is SGHRS and CDR2 is YFSETQ. V shed 0 bases and J shed 2 bases, with 12 bases lying between them. The CDR3 length is 15 residues.

The chain joins TRBV7-8 to TRBJ1-2; weak D call: TRBD1 (6 bases). Trimming cost V 5 bases and J 4 bases, with 14 bases left between them. Germline V gene data show CDR1 as SGHVS and CDR2 as FQNEAQ. The CDR3 consists of 14 residues. The CDR3 loop is CASSRAGQSYGYTF. The CDR3 region has the DNA TGTGCCAGCAGCCGAGCTGGACAGAGCTATGGCTACACCTTC.

This chain connects TRBV12-5 to TRBJ2-7, with TRBD1 matching over 8 bases. The CDR3 length is 13 residues. V shed 6 bases and J 7 bases; nucleotides not matched to a gene: 8. Germline V gene lookup returns CDR1 LGHNT and CDR2 FRNRAP. Here the CDR3 DNA reads TGTGCTAGTGGCTCCAGGGGGCTAGGGGAGCAGTACGTC. Protein sequence: CASGSRGLGEQYV.

The genes are TRBV4-1 and TRBJ1-2; TRBD1 might be the D (6 bases). This CDR3 is 15 amino acids long. Per germline, CDR1 MGHRA and CDR2 YSYEKL. Trimming shortened V by 1 base and J by 6 bases, and 15 bases separated the two germline ends. The CDR3 protein is CASSQASDRPDGYTF. The CDR3 DNA follows: TGCGCCAGCAGCCAAGCTAGTGACAGGCCCGATGGCTACACCTTC.

This clone was seen a few times. The chain couples TRBV6-4 to TRBJ2-6; D gene ambiguous. The CDR3 is made up of 14 amino acids. Germline CDR1 reads MRHNA; CDR2 reads SNTAGT. V was cut by 6 bases and J by 0 bases, with 6 bases left in between. As DNA, the CDR3 is TGTGCCAGCAGCCCCAACTCTGGGGCCAACGTCCTGACTTTC. This gives the protein CASSPNSGANVLTF.

V and J are TRBV4-1 and TRBJ2-4; 7 bases agree with TRBD1. Losses at the gene ends were 3 bases for V and 13 bases for J; bases not matched to a gene: 9. CDR3 size: 13 residues. Germline V gene sequence: CDR1 MGHRA, CDR2 YSYEKL. The chain's CDR3 is CASSQIGDSKQYF. The CDR3 DNA reads TGCGCCAGCAGCCAGATTGGGGACAGTAAGCAGTACTTC.

This clone was observed a few times. The J gene is TRBJ2-5, the V gene TRBV5-4, with a tentative D call TRBD2 (5 bases). Trimming took 6 bases from V and 1 from J, leaving 10 bases between them. Germline lookup yields CDR1 SGHNT and CDR2 YYREEE (reference sequence). The CDR3 runs 13 residues. The CDR3 protein is CASTTGGQETQYF. As DNA, the CDR3 is TGTGCCAGCACCACTGGAGGCCAAGAGACCCAGTACTTC.

This clone was recorded once. Other DNA variants within this sample encode the same CDR3. The chain is built from TRBV6-4 and TRBJ2-1; D unresolved. The V and J ends lost 0 bases and 7 bases respectively, with 7 bases between them. The V gene's germline CDR1 is MRHNA and CDR2 SNTAGT. CDR3 length: 13 residues. The CDR3 bases are TGTGCCAGCAGTGACTCAGAACTAAATGAGCAGTTCTTC. Translation gives CASSDSELNEQFF.

This clone was observed a few times. The chain employs TRBV21-1 and TRBJ2-7; TRBD2 was called by the table and not checked on the DNA. TRBV21-1 is classified as a pseudogene. This CDR3 is built from 17 residues. The CDR3 protein is CASSKELGGNASYEQYV. The CDR3 DNA reads as TGTGCCAGCAGCAAAGAATTGGGCGGGAACGCTTCCTACGAGCAGTACGTC.

The rearrangement uses TRBV19 and TRBJ2-2, with 7 bases matching TRBD1. The CDR3 has 14 residues. Germline V CDR1 and CDR2: LNHDA, SQIVND (reference sequence). V gave up 4 bases and J gave up 3 bases; unmatched junction bases: 2. CDR3 nucleotides: TGTGCCAGTAGTACCGGGACAGACACCGGGGAGCTGTTTTTT. This sequence encodes CASSTGTDTGELFF.

The chain carries TRBV4-1 and TRBJ2-2, with 12 bases matching TRBD2. Germline-derived CDR1 and CDR2 are MGHRA and YSYEKL. The length of the CDR3 is 17 residues. V lost 1 base to trimming and J lost 6 bases; unmatched junction nucleotides: 6. The CDR3 DNA follows: TGCGCCAGCAGCCAAGTGGCTAGCGGGGGGGTATCCGGGGAGCTGTTTTTT. It specifies CASSQVASGGVSGELFF.

CDR3 sequence: CASSMAGGPYEQYF. The DNA for the CDR3 is TGTGCCAGTAGTATGGCGGGGGGGCCCTACGAGCAGTACTTC. The chain is built from TRBV19 and TRBJ2-7, with 9 bases aligning to TRBD2. The CDR3 contains 14 residues. Germline CDR1 LNHDA, CDR2 SQIVND (reference sequence). With 3 bases clipped from V and 2 bases from J, the junction kept 2 bases outside the gene matches.

V usage is TRBV6-1 and J usage is TRBJ1-5; D might be TRBD1 (5 bases). The V end was cut by 4 bases, the J end by 3 bases, with 10 bases between. Germline-derived CDR1 and CDR2 are MNHNS and SASEGT. This CDR3 spans 14 amino acids. The CDR3 nucleotides are TGTGCCAGCAGTGGTTTAGGGGCCAATCAGCCCCAGCATTTT. Its protein product is CASSGLGANQPQHF.

This chain connects TRBV5-1 to TRBJ1-5; 8 nucleotides match TRBD1. CDR3 length: 14 residues. The germline V gene encodes CDR1 SGHRS and CDR2 YFSETQ. V lost 4 bases to trimming and J lost 5 bases; unmatched junction nucleotides: 5. The CDR3 bases are TGCGCCAGCAGCACCGGACAGGGCGATCAGCCCCAGCATTTT. Protein product: CASSTGQGDQPQHF.